The sequence of this T cell receptor beta chain was determined in a study of CD8+CD57+ T cells in acquired aplastic anemia. The CDR3 has 14 amino acids. The germline gives CDR1 SGHTA, CDR2 FQGNSA. Trimming left V 2 bases short and J 4 bases short, with 8 bases between. At least ten counts were recorded for this clonotype. For CDR3 and TCR beta VDJ profiling, genomic DNA was the template used. TCRdb re-called the reads through MiXCR, storing one row per CDR3 protein. The table records over 150,000 distinct CDR3 sequences, around half of them present only once. Sequencing input: sorted CD4+, CD8+, or CD8+CD57+ T cells (not recorded which) from PBMCs. This TCR came from a human donor in good health, serving as a control. J is TRBJ1-4 and V is TRBV7-2; no clear D. In DNA, the CDR3 is TGTGCCAGCAGCTTAAGATGGGATAATGAAAAACTGTTTTTT. Its protein product is CASSLRWDNEKLFF.